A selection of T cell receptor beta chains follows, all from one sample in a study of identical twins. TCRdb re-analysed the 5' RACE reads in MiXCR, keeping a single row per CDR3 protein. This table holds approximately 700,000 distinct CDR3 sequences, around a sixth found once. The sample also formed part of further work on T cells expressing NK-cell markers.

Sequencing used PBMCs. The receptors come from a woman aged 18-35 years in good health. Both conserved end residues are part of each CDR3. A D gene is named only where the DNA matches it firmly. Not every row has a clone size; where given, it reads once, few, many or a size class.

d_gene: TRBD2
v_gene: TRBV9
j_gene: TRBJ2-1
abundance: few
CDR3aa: CASSVGPGRENNEQFF
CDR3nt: TGTGCCAGCAGCGTAGGCCCAGGGCGGGAGAACAATGAGCAGTTCTTC

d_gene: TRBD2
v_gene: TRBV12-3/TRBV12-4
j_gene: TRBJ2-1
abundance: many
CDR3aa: CASSPLAGAYEQFF
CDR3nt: TGTGCCAGCAGCCCGCTAGCGGGGGCTTATGAGCAGTTCTTC

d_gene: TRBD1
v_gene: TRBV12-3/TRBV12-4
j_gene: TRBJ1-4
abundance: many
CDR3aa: CASSPRDRRLEKLFF
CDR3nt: TGTGCCAGCAGTCCTCGGGACAGGAGGCTGGAAAAACTGTTTTTT

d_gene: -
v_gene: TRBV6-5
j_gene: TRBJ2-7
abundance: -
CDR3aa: CASSYSGSSGFAYEQYF
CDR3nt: TGTGCCAGCAGTTACTCAGGCAGTTCAGGTTTTGCTTACGAGCAGTACTTC

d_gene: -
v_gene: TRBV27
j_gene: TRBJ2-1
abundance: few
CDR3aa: CASSLVRALFNEQFF
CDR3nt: TGTGCCAGCAGTTTGGTCAGGGCCCTCTTCAATGAGCAGTTCTTC

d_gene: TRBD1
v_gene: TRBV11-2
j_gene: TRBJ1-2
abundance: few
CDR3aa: CASSLEGQAIFNYGYTF
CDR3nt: TGTGCCAGCAGCTTAGAGGGACAGGCGATCTTTAACTATGGCTACACCTTC

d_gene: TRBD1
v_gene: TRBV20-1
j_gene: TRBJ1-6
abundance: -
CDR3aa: CSAQTGNSPLHF
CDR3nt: TGCAGTGCCCAGACAGGGAATTCACCCCTCCACTTT

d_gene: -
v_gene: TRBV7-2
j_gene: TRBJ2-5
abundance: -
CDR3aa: CASSSTGHPQETQYF
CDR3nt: TGTGCCAGCAGCTCTACGGGACATCCGCAAGAGACCCAGTACTTC

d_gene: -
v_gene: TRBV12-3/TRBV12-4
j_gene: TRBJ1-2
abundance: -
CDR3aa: CASSLRGRDYGYTF
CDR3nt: TGTGCCAGCAGTTTACGGGGAAGGGACTATGGCTACACCTTC

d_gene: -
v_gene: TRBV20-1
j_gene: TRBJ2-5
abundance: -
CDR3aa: CSPRTGKKTQYF
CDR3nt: TGCAGTCCTAGGACGGGCAAAAAGACCCAGTACTTC

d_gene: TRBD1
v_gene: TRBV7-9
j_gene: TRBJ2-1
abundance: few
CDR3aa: CASNRQGASSSYNEQFF
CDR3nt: TGTGCCAGCAACCGACAGGGGGCCTCGAGCTCCTACAATGAGCAGTTCTTC

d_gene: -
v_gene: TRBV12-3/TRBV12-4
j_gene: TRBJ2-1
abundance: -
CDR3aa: CASTWRGGYNEQFF
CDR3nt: TGTGCCAGCACGTGGAGGGGGGGCTACAATGAGCAGTTCTTC